A single sample gave rise to the 21 T cell receptor beta chains below, sequenced in a study of cytomegalovirus exposure and HLA in healthy donors. The PCR had 60 Vbeta and 13 Jbeta primers. Generated by immunoSEQ multiplex PCR, the TCRdb table keeps only in-frame clones and is missing some. The sample lists 190,000 or so clones; under 85% were seen once. Sequenced sample: PBMCs. Receptors originate from a woman aged 45-60 years in good health and CMV-seropositive.

The chain links TRBV6-1 to TRBJ2-7; 7 positions agree with TRBD1. The CDR3 is 11 residues long. CDR1 and CDR2 from the germline V gene are MNHNS and SASEGT. J gave up 4 bases and V 11 bases, and 5 bases lay outside the gene matches. The CDR3, as DNA: TGTGCCGGAAGACAGGGTTACGAGCAGTACTTC. It translates to CAGRQGYEQYF.

CDR3 nucleotides: TGTGCCAGCAGCTTGCGGTCGGGCACAGATACGCAGTATTTT. As protein: CASSLRSGTDTQYF. The chain is built from TRBV7-2 and TRBJ2-3, with D unresolved. Germline assignment: CDR1 SGHTA and CDR2 FQGNSA. The CDR3 loop spans 14 amino acids. Trimming removed 3 bases at V and 1 base at J, with 8 bases between.

J is TRBJ1-1 and V is TRBV18; 7 nucleotides align to TRBD1. The germline CDR1 and CDR2 sequences are KGHSH and LQKENI. The CDR3 spans 12 residues. Germline trimming cut 6 bases from V and 6 bases from J; bases unmatched to any gene: 4. CDR3 sequence reads: CASSKGAAEAFF. The DNA of the CDR3 is TGTGCCAGCTCCAAGGGGGCTGCTGAAGCTTTCTTT. The complete variable domain, with remaining parts taken from reference TRBV18 and TRBJ1-1, reads NAGVMQNPRHLVRRRGQEARLRCSPMKGHSHVYWYRQLPEEGLKFMVYLQKENIIDESGMPKERFSAEFPKEGPSILRIQQVVRGDSAAYFCASSKGAAEAFFGQGTRLTVV.

This sequence joins TRBV27 and TRBJ2-3; the match to TRBD2 covers 12 bases. The CDR3 contains 15 residues. V lost 8 bases and J lost 9; bases outside the gene matches: 12. CDR1 and CDR2 from the germline V gene are MNHEY and SMNVEV (reference sequence). CDR3 in DNA: TGTGCCAGCCATCTAGCGGGGGGGACCGTTAGGACGCAGTATTTT. It translates to CASHLAGGTVRTQYF.

Concerning this clone: This specimen includes other DNA sequences encoding the same CDR3. This rearrangement joins TRBV29-1 to TRBJ1-1, with 8 positions matching TRBD1. The CDR3 consists of 12 residues. The germline gives CDR1 SQVTM, CDR2 ANQGSEA. V trimming: 7 bases; J trimming: 4 bases; junction bases outside the gene matches: 5. The CDR3 is CSAGQGSTEAFF. The CDR3, as DNA: TGCAGCGCAGGACAGGGTTCCACTGAAGCTTTCTTT.

The J gene is TRBJ1-5, the V gene TRBV2, with 7 bases lining up with TRBD1. This CDR3 comprises 14 residues. CDR1 SNHLY and CDR2 FYNNEI come from the germline V gene. With V trimmed by 10 bases and J by 0 bases, 6 bases remained unmatched. CDR3 residues: CATWTGDSNQPQHF. CDR3 sequence (DNA): TGTGCCACCTGGACAGGAGATAGCAATCAGCCCCAGCATTTT.

This clone was seen more than once but under ten times. This rearrangement joins TRBV7-2 to TRBJ1-1, with TRBD1 matching over 10 bases. From germline, CDR1 is SGHTA and CDR2 FQGNSA. V shed 4 bases and J 4 bases; nucleotides not matched to a gene: 6. The CDR3 contains 15 residues. The CDR3 region is CASSWGQGRSTEAFF. In DNA, the CDR3 is TGTGCCAGCAGCTGGGGACAGGGGAGGAGCACTGAAGCTTTCTTT.

The chain couples TRBV15 to TRBJ2-1; D unresolved. V was shortened by 0 bases and J by 0 bases, with 9 bases between the two germline ends. This CDR3 is built from 16 residues. CDR1 is LNHNV, CDR2 YYDKDF, per germline (reference sequence). CDR3 sequence: CATSRDRTSSYNEQFF. The CDR3 DNA reads TGTGCCACCAGCAGAGATCGAACGAGCTCCTACAATGAGCAGTTCTTC.

The chain recombines TRBV18 with TRBJ2-7, with 8 bases that match TRBD2. Trimming removed 0 bases from V and 6 bases from J; junction bases left unmatched: 4. Germline V gene sequence: CDR1 KGHSH, CDR2 LQKENI. This CDR3 has 14 amino acids. Here the CDR3 reads CASSPPSGGGEQYF. CDR3 DNA sequence: TGTGCCAGCTCACCACCATCGGGGGGGGGCGAGCAGTACTTC. The full variable domain, completed using reference TRBV18 and TRBJ2-7, is NAGVMQNPRHLVRRRGQEARLRCSPMKGHSHVYWYRQLPEEGLKFMVYLQKENIIDESGMPKERFSAEFPKEGPSILRIQQVVRGDSAAYFCASSPPSGGGEQYFGPGTRLTVT.

This clone came up once. The chain links TRBV14 to TRBJ1-1; a possible D gene is TRBD1 (5 bases). Trimming stripped 0 bases from V and 4 bases from J, with 15 bases between. CDR1 and CDR2 (germline): SGHDN, FVKESK. CDR3 size: 16 residues. The CDR3 DNA is TGTGCCAGCAGCCAAGATAAGGGGATTGGTAGCACTGAAGCTTTCTTT. This gives the protein CASSQDKGIGSTEAFF.

The gene calls are TRBV18 and TRBJ2-7; the D is unclear. Trimming removed 4 bases at V and 2 bases at J, with 9 bases between. Germline CDR1 KGHSH, CDR2 LQKENI. The CDR3 totals 13 residues. The CDR3 region has the DNA TGTGCCAGCTCACGCGACGGAGCCTACGAGCAGTACTTC. Translated, it gives CASSRDGAYEQYF.

The chain carries TRBV10-3 and TRBJ1-2; a possible D gene is TRBD1 (6 bases). Germline-derived CDR1 and CDR2 are ENHRY and SYGVKD. The CDR3 contains 12 residues. The V and J ends lost 11 bases and 8 bases respectively, with 18 bases between them. Written as DNA, the CDR3 is TGTGCCGCCGGGGGGCCGCTGGGAGGCTACACCTTC. Amino acids: CAAGGPLGGYTF.

This clone was picked up one time. The V call is TRBV18, the J call TRBJ2-3; 8 positions agree with TRBD1. Per germline, CDR1 KGHSH and CDR2 LQKENI. CDR3 size: 16 residues. Germline trimming cut 1 base from V and 0 bases from J; bases unmatched to any gene: 3. The CDR3 bases are TGTGCCAGCTCACCACGACAGGGGAGGAGCACAGATACGCAGTATTTT. Its protein product is CASSPRQGRSTDTQYF.

The table lists this clone with a few counts. The gene calls are TRBV7-9 and TRBJ1-2; D is possibly TRBD1 (5 bases). Germline V lookup: CDR1 SEHNR, CDR2 FQNEAQ (reference sequence). Trimming left V 3 bases short and J 2 bases short, with 13 bases between. The CDR3 runs to 15 residues. As DNA, the CDR3 is TGTGCCAGCAGCTTGTCCCGGGGGGGAAACTATGGCTACACCTTC. Protein sequence: CASSLSRGGNYGYTF.

The chain recombines TRBV19 with TRBJ2-3; 8 nucleotides align to TRBD1. With V trimmed by 6 bases and J by 3 bases, 5 bases remained unmatched. The germline CDR1 and CDR2 sequences are LNHDA and SQIVND (reference sequence). The CDR3 has 14 amino acids. The CDR3 nucleotides read TGTGCCAGTAGCCGGGACAGGACTACAGATACGCAGTATTTT. Translation gives CASSRDRTTDTQYF.

This sequence joins TRBV7-8 and TRBJ1-1, with 9 bases that match TRBD1. In germline, CDR1 is SGHVS, CDR2 FQNEAQ. The CDR3 spans 20 residues. J gave up 0 bases and V 0 bases, and 14 bases lay outside the gene matches. The CDR3 here is CASSLARWTGAKGMNTEAFF. Written as DNA, the CDR3 is TGTGCCAGCAGCTTAGCCCGCTGGACAGGGGCAAAGGGCATGAACACTGAAGCTTTCTTT.

This sequence joins TRBV7-3 and TRBJ2-2, with D maybe TRBD2 (7 bases). Looked up from germline, CDR1 is SGHTA and CDR2 is FQGTGA. The CDR3 runs 17 residues. Trimming stripped 0 bases from V and 4 bases from J, with 15 bases between. CDR3 in amino acids: CASSLTAGGQGTGELFF. CDR3 nucleotide sequence: TGTGCCAGCAGCTTAACGGCCGGGGGGCAGGGCACCGGGGAGCTGTTTTTT. Variable domain in full (rest from reference TRBV7-3 and TRBJ2-2): GAGVSQTPSNKVTEKGKYVELRCDPISGHTALYWYRQSLGQGPEFLIYFQGTGAADDSGLPNDRFFAVRPEGSVSTLKIQRTERGDSAVYLCASSLTAGGQGTGELFFGEGSRLTVL.

The chain uses TRBV28 and TRBJ1-2, with D uncertain. V was pared by 11 bases and J by 1 base, with 8 bases between. Germline values: CDR1 MDHEN, CDR2 SYDVKM. This CDR3 is built from 11 residues. CDR3: CASLRNYGYTF. As DNA, the CDR3 is TGTGCCTCCCTTCGTAACTATGGCTACACCTTC.

This chain links TRBV28 with TRBJ1-2; possible D gene TRBD1, 5 bases. The CDR3 is 17 amino acids. With 2 bases removed from V and 1 base from J, the gap between germline ends came to 17 bases. CDR1 MDHEN and CDR2 SYDVKM come from the germline V gene. Here the CDR3 DNA reads TGTGCCAGCAGTTTAGGTCTGGGTAGGGGTTATAACTATGGCTACACCTTC. Its translation: CASSLGLGRGYNYGYTF.

This rearrangement joins TRBV30 to TRBJ2-2; perhaps TRBD2 as D (6 bases). The germline V and J ends were trimmed by 2 bases and 4 bases, with 11 bases remaining between them. CDR3 length: 14 amino acids. Germline lookup yields CDR1 GTSNPN and CDR2 SVGIG (reference sequence). The CDR3 sequence: CAWSMGGSTGELFF. The CDR3 DNA reads TGTGCCTGGAGTATGGGGGGTTCCACCGGGGAGCTGTTTTTT.

The genes are TRBV7-8 and TRBJ2-7, with TRBD1 identical over 7 bases. Looked up from germline, CDR1 is SGHVS and CDR2 is FQNEAQ. The CDR3 is made up of 14 amino acids. The junction had 7 bases not matched to a gene; V was cut back by 5 bases and J by 3 bases. The CDR3 sequence: CASSTGATSYEQYF. As DNA, the CDR3 is TGTGCCAGCAGCACAGGGGCGACAAGCTACGAGCAGTACTTC.